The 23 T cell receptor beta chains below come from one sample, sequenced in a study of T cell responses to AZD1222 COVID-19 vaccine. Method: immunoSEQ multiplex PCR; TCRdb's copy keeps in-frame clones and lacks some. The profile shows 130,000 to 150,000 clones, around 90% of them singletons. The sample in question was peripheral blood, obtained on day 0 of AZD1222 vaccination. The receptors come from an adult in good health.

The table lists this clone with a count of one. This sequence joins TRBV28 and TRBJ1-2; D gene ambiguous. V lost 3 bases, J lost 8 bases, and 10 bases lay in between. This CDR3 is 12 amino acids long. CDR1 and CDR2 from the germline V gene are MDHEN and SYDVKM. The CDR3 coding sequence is TGTGCCAGCAGTTTTCTTCACTCCGGCTACACCTTC. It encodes CASSFLHSGYTF.

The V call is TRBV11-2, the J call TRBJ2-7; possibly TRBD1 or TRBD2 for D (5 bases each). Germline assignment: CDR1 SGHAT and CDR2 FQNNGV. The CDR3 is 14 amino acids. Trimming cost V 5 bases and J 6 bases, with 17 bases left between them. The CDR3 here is CASSPLRGEAEQYF. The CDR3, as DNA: TGTGCCAGCAGCCCATTGAGGGGAGAGGCCGAGCAGTACTTC.

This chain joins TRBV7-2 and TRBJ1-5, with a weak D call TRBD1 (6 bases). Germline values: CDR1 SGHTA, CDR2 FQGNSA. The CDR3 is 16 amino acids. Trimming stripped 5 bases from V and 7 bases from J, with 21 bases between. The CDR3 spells CASSPRGTGPGQPQHF. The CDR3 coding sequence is TGTGCCAGCAGCCCCCGGGGAACAGGGCCGGGCCAGCCCCAGCATTTT.

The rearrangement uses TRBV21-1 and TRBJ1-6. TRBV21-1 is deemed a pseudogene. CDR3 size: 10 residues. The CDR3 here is CASSDSPLHF. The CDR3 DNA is TGTGCCAGCAGCGATTCACCCCTCCACTTT.

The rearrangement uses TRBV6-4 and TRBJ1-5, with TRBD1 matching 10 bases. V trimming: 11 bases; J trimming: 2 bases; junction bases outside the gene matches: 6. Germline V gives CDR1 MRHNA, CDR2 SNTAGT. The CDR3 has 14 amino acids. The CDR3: CAGTTGGGNQPQHF. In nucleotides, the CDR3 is TGTGCCGGGACGACAGGGGGCGGCAATCAGCCCCAGCATTTT.

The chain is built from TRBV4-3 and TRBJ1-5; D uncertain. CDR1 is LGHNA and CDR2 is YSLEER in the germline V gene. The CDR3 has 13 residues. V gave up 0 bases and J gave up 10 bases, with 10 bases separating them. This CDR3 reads CASSQERGRPQHF. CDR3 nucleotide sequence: TGCGCCAGCAGCCAAGAGCGTGGCCGCCCCCAGCATTTT.

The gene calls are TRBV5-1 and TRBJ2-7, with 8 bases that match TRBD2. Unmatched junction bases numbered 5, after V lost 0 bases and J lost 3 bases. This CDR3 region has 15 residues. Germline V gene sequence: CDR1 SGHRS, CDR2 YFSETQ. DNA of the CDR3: TGCGCCAGCAGCTTGGAGAGCGGGGGATTCTACGAGCAGTACTTC. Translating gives CASSLESGGFYEQYF.

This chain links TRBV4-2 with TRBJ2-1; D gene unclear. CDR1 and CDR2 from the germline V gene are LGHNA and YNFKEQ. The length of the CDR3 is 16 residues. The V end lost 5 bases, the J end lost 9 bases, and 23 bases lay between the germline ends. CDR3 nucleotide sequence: TGTGCCAGCAGCTACCAGTCGCCGCCCCTACGTGTTGAGCAGTTCTTC. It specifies CASSYQSPPLRVEQFF.

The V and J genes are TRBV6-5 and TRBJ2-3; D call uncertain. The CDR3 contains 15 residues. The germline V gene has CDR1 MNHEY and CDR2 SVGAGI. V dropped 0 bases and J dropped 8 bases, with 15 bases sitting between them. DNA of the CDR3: TGTGCCAGCAGTTACTCGTCTGACGGATTGACTACGCAGTATTTT. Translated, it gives CASSYSSDGLTTQYF.

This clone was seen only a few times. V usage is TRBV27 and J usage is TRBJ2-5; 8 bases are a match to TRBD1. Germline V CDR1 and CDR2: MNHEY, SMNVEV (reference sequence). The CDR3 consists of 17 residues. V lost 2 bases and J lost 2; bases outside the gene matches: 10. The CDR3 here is CASSLRSPDRGQETQYF. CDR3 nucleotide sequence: TGTGCCAGCAGTTTACGAAGTCCCGACAGGGGACAAGAGACCCAGTACTTC.

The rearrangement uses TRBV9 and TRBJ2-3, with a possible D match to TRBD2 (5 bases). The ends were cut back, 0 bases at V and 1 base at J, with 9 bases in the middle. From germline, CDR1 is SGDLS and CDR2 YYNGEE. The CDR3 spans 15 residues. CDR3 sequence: CASSVGSVRTDTQYF. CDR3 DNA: TGTGCCAGCAGCGTAGGTAGCGTTCGCACAGATACGCAGTATTTT.

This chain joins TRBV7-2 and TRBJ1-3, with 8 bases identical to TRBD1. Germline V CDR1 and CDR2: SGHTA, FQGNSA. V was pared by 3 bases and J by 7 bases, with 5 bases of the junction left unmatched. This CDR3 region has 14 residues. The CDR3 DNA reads TGTGCCAGCAGCTTCGACAGGGGATCGAACACCATATATTTT. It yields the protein CASSFDRGSNTIYF.

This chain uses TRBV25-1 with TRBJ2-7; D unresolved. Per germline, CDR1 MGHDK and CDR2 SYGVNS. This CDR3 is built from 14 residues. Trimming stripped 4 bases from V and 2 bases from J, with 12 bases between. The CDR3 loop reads CASSADVPPYEQYF. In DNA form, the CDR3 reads TGTGCCAGCAGTGCCGACGTGCCCCCCTACGAGCAGTACTTC.

The CDR3 loop reads CASSSRLAGYNEQFF. The CDR3 nucleotides read TGTGCCAGCAGCTCGAGACTAGCGGGGTACAATGAGCAGTTCTTC. This chain connects TRBV11-3 to TRBJ2-1; 11 bases are shared with TRBD2. Germline loops: CDR1 SGHNT, CDR2 YENEEA. The CDR3 contains 15 residues. V gave up 4 bases and J gave up 4 bases; unmatched junction bases: 3. Complete variable domain (other parts from reference TRBV11-3 and TRBJ2-1): EAGVVQSPRYKIIEKKQPVAFWCNPISGHNTLYWYLQNLGQGPELLIRYENEEAVDDSQLPKDRFSAERLKGVDSTLKIQPAELGDSAVYLCASSSRLAGYNEQFFGPGTRLTVL.

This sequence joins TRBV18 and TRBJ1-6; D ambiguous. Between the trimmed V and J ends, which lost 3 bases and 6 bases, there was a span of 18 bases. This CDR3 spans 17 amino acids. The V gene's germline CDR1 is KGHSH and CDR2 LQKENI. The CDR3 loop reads CASSPQTAQTSNSPLHF. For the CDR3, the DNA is TGTGCCAGCTCACCCCAAACCGCACAGACTTCTAATTCACCCCTCCACTTT.

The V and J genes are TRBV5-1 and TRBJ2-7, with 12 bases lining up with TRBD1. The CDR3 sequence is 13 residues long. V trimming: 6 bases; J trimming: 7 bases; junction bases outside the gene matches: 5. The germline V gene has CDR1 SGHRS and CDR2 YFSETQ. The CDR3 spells CASTGQGAGEQYF. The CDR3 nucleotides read TGCGCCAGCACGGGACAGGGGGCTGGAGAGCAGTACTTC.

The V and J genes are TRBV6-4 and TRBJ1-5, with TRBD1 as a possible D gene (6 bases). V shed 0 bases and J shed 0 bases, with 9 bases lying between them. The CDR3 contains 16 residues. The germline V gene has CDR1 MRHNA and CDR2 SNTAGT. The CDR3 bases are TGTGCCAGCAGTGACTCGAGACAGGATAGCAATCAGCCCCAGCATTTT. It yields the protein CASSDSRQDSNQPQHF.

The CDR3: CASSFGTDENYGYTF. CDR3 in DNA: TGTGCCAGCAGTTTTGGGACCGACGAAAACTATGGCTACACCTTC. The chain recombines TRBV27 with TRBJ1-2, with D maybe TRBD1 (5 bases). The ends were cut back, 3 bases at V and 2 bases at J, with 13 bases in the middle. The germline gives CDR1 MNHEY, CDR2 SMNVEV (reference sequence). The CDR3 totals 15 residues.

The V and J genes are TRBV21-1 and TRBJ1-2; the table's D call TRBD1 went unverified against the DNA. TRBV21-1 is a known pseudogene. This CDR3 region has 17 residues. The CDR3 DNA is TGTGCCAGCAGCATTAGGAGCATAAGGGGCAAAGACTATGGCTACACCTTC. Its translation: CASSIRSIRGKDYGYTF.

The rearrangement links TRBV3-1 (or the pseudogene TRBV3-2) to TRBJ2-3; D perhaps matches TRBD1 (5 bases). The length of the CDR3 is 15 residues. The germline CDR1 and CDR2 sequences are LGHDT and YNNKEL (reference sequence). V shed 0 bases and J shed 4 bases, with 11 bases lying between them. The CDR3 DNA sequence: TGTGCCAGCAGCCAAGAAGTAAGGGGTCCAGATACGCAGTATTTT. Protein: CASSQEVRGPDTQYF.

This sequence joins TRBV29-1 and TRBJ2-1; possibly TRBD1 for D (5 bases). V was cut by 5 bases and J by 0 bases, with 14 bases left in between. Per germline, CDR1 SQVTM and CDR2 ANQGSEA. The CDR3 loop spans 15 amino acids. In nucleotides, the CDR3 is TGCAGCGTTCCTATAGGGGCGTCCTCCTACAATGAGCAGTTCTTC. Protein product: CSVPIGASSYNEQFF.

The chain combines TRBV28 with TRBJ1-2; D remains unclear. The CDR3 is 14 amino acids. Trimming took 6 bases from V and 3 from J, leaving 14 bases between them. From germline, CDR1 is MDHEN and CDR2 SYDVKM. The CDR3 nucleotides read TGTGCCAGCAGCACGCGGTGGAGTCACTATGGCTACACCTTC. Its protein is CASSTRWSHYGYTF.

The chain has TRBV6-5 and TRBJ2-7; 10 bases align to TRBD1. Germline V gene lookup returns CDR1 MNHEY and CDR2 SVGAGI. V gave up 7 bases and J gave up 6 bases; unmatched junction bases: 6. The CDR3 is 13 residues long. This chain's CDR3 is CASTRDRGGEQYF. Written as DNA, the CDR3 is TGTGCCAGCACACGGGACAGGGGCGGCGAGCAGTACTTC.